A selection of T cell receptor beta chains follows, all from one sample in a study of T cells in Graves' hyperthyroidism and ophthalmopathy. TCRdb processed the multiplex PCR reads anew with MiXCR; each CDR3 protein has one entry. The data show more than 500,000 distinct CDR3 sequences, about 15% seen once. Sequenced: blood. These receptor sequences come from a middle-aged woman with Graves' ophthalmopathy. Each CDR3 is given with its conserved first and last residue. A D gene is named only where the DNA matches it firmly. For some rows the clone size is stated as once, few or many, or as a class when expanded; others skip it.

j_call clone_size v_call d_call cdr3_aa cdr3_nt
TRBJ2-7 many TRBV7-9 NA CASSLVGAGFSYEQYF TGTGCCAGCAGCTTAGTTGGGGCTGGCTTCTCCTACGAGCAGTACTTC
TRBJ1-1 many TRBV7-3 NA CASSLDSRIETEAFF TGTGCCAGCAGCTTAGACTCTCGGATCGAGACTGAAGCTTTCTTT
TRBJ1-3 few TRBV6-5 NA CASGYDYSVGSGNTIYF TGTGCCAGCGGATACGACTACAGCGTCGGCTCTGGAAACACCATATATTTT
TRBJ2-7 many TRBV29-1 NA CSVALGQYEQYF TGCAGCGTCGCGCTTGGACAGTACGAGCAGTACTTC
TRBJ1-1 NA TRBV27 NA CASKTAGTPEVAAFF TGTGCCAGCAAGACCGCCGGGACTCCTGAGGTTGCAGCTTTCTTT
TRBJ2-7 many TRBV11-2 NA CASRPPGGSGYYEQYF TGTGCCAGCAGGCCCCCTGGAGGTAGCGGTTACTACGAGCAGTACTTC
TRBJ2-5 many TRBV7-8 NA CASSPHGPLMETQYF TGTGCCAGCAGCCCACATGGACCCCTTATGGAGACCCAGTACTTC
TRBJ1-3 few TRBV11-2 TRBD1 CASSLGTGRRPGNTIYF TGTGCCAGCAGCTTAGGGACAGGGCGCAGGCCTGGAAACACCATATATTTT
TRBJ1-1 many TRBV5-6 NA CASSLALRSLGTEAFF TGTGCCAGCAGCTTGGCCCTACGGTCTCTTGGGACTGAAGCTTTCTTT
TRBJ1-1 many TRBV10-3 TRBD1 CAISGDSLGTEAFF TGTGCCATCAGTGGGGACAGCTTAGGGACTGAAGCTTTCTTT
TRBJ2-7 many TRBV28 NA CASSSPGEIHPYEQYF TGTGCCAGCAGTTCCCCAGGGGAAATTCATCCCTACGAGCAGTACTTC
TRBJ2-7 NA TRBV25-1 NA CASSEFSGRIYEQYF TGTGCCAGCAGTGAATTCTCCGGCAGAATCTACGAGCAGTACTTC
TRBJ1-1 many TRBV27 NA CASRIRGGTEAFF TGTGCCAGCAGAATCCGGGGAGGAACTGAAGCTTTCTTT
TRBJ1-1 many TRBV20-1 NA CSALAGGSDFGNTEAFF TGCAGTGCTTTGGCGGGAGGGAGTGATTTCGGAAACACTGAAGCTTTCTTT
TRBJ2-7 many TRBV28 NA CASRGTDYEQYF TGTGCCAGCCGTGGGACCGATTACGAGCAGTACTTC
TRBJ2-5 many TRBV29-1 NA CSVGDPQETQYF TGCAGCGTGGGGGACCCCCAGGAGACCCAGTACTTC
TRBJ1-2 NA TRBV6-1 NA CASSDLAGDHGYTF TGTGCCAGCAGTGATTTAGCAGGAGACCATGGCTACACCTTC
TRBJ2-5 many TRBV7-8 TRBD1 CASSDDRGEETQYF TGTGCCAGCAGCGACGACAGGGGCGAGGAGACCCAGTACTTC
TRBJ2-3 NA TRBV20-1 TRBD2 CSALAGGGPDTQYF TGCAGTGCGCTAGCGGGAGGGGGTCCAGATACGCAGTATTTT
TRBJ2-2 many TRBV24-1 TRBD1 CATSKPGQGVPGELFF TGTGCCACCAGTAAACCGGGACAGGGAGTCCCCGGGGAGCTGTTTTTT
TRBJ2-2 many TRBV6-5 NA CASSYSGTGELFF TGTGCCAGCAGTTACTCGGGAACCGGGGAGCTGTTTTTT
TRBJ2-7 many TRBV28 NA CASSYRAIYSPEQYF TGTGCCAGCAGTTATAGGGCAATCTATAGCCCTGAGCAGTACTTC
TRBJ2-7 few TRBV4-1 TRBD2 CASSQARRTSLNYEQYF TGCGCCAGCAGCCAAGCCAGGAGGACTAGCCTAAACTACGAGCAGTACTTC
TRBJ1-6 NA TRBV2 NA CASSEQEGGNSPLHF TGTGCCAGCAGTGAACAAGAAGGGGGGAATTCACCCCTCCACTTT
TRBJ2-5 many TRBV12-3/TRBV12-4 NA CASRQGLETQYF TGTGCCAGCAGACAGGGATTAGAGACCCAGTACTTC
TRBJ2-2 NA TRBV7-3 TRBD2 CASSLLPVARERTGELFF TGTGCCAGCAGCTTACTCCCTGTTGCGCGGGAGCGCACCGGGGAGCTGTTTTTT
TRBJ1-1 NA TRBV2 NA CASRNDMVKTEAFF TGTGCCAGCAGAAACGACATGGTTAAGACTGAAGCTTTCTTT
TRBJ2-5 many TRBV7-2 NA CASSRDWLAETQYF TGTGCCAGCAGCCGGGACTGGTTGGCGGAGACCCAGTACTTC
TRBJ1-1 many TRBV6-5 NA CASSYSGHLNTEAFF TGTGCCAGCAGTTACTCGGGGCACCTGAACACTGAAGCTTTCTTT
TRBJ2-5 many TRBV12-3/TRBV12-4 NA CASSLPLETQYF TGTGCCAGCAGCCTACCTTTAGAGACCCAGTACTTC
TRBJ2-7 many TRBV7-9 NA CASSTAFPYEQYF TGTGCCAGCAGCACGGCATTCCCCTACGAGCAGTACTTC
TRBJ2-2 many TRBV19 NA CASSIVGNTGELFF TGTGCCAGTAGTATAGTAGGGAACACCGGGGAGCTGTTTTTT
TRBJ2-1 few TRBV4-1 TRBD1 CASSQGSGTGLYNEQFF TGCGCCAGCAGCCAAGGTTCGGGGACAGGGTTGTACAATGAGCAGTTCTTC
TRBJ1-5 many TRBV6-5 NA CASNSIIGENQPQHF TGTGCCAGCAATTCTATCATCGGAGAGAATCAGCCCCAGCATTTT
TRBJ2-5 few TRBV19 TRBD1 CASSIWDSTKTQYF TGTGCCAGTAGTATCTGGGACAGCACGAAGACCCAGTACTTC
TRBJ1-6 NA TRBV12-3/TRBV12-4 NA CASSQNYGPLHF TGTGCCAGCAGCCAAAATTACGGCCCCCTCCACTTT
TRBJ2-7 many TRBV7-9 TRBD2 CASSYSGTDDEQYF TGTGCCAGCAGCTATAGCGGGACGGACGACGAGCAGTACTTC
TRBJ2-1 NA TRBV24-1 TRBD1 CATTGKDRDSQNEQFF TGTGCCACCACCGGGAAGGACCGGGACAGCCAGAATGAGCAGTTCTTC
TRBJ2-2 NA TRBV6-2/TRBV6-3 NA CASSRAGTRNTGELFF TGTGCCAGCAGCCGAGCGGGGACAAGGAACACCGGGGAGCTGTTTTTT
TRBJ2-5 few TRBV28 NA CASSTQTGPMAQYF TGTGCCAGCAGTACACAGACAGGTCCCATGGCCCAGTACTTC
TRBJ1-2 many TRBV6-7 TRBD1 CASSLSPRDRGLDGYTF TGTGCCAGCAGCCTCTCTCCAAGGGACAGGGGGCTTGATGGCTACACCTTC
TRBJ2-1 many TRBV4-1 NA CASSQGLRDGQFF TGCGCCAGCAGCCAAGGGTTGAGAGATGGGCAGTTCTTC
TRBJ1-2 many TRBV6-2/TRBV6-3 NA CASSYSIGRNYGYTF TGTGCCAGCAGTTACTCTATCGGCAGAAACTATGGCTACACCTTC
TRBJ1-2 many TRBV7-2 NA CASSLVHRDGYTF TGTGCCAGCAGCTTAGTGCACCGGGATGGCTACACCTTC
TRBJ2-5 many TRBV5-1 NA CASSLEDGTQETQYF TGCGCCAGCAGCTTGGAGGACGGGACCCAAGAGACCCAGTACTTC
TRBJ1-4 many TRBV12-3/TRBV12-4 TRBD1 CASSWMGQIFYNEKLFF TGTGCCAGCAGTTGGATGGGACAGATCTTCTATAATGAAAAACTGTTTTTT
TRBJ2-5 NA TRBV6-1 NA CASSELIGRQQETQYF TGTGCCAGCAGTGAATTAATCGGCCGACAGCAAGAGACCCAGTACTTC
TRBJ2-2 NA TRBV4-1 NA CASSQAANTGELFF TGCGCCAGCAGCCAAGCAGCGAACACCGGGGAGCTGTTTTTT
TRBJ2-7 NA TRBV9 NA CASSVGVRAYEQYF TGTGCCAGCAGCGTAGGGGTAAGAGCCTACGAGCAGTACTTC
TRBJ2-7 NA TRBV7-8 TRBD2 CASSPSRTSGSYEQYF TGTGCCAGCAGCCCTTCCCGGACTAGCGGGAGCTACGAGCAGTACTTC
TRBJ2-4 few TRBV20-1 NA CSASRADGKNIQYF TGCAGTGCTAGTCGGGCAGACGGCAAAAACATTCAGTACTTC
TRBJ2-5 few TRBV14 TRBD1 CASSRKQGAGQETQYF TGTGCCAGCAGCCGCAAACAGGGGGCAGGTCAAGAGACCCAGTACTTC
TRBJ2-7 many TRBV2 NA CATSRGSYEQYF TGTGCCACCTCCCGGGGCTCCTACGAGCAGTACTTC
TRBJ1-1 NA TRBV4-2 TRBD1 CASSQDGTGNTEAFF TGTGCCAGCAGCCAAGATGGGACAGGGAACACTGAAGCTTTCTTT